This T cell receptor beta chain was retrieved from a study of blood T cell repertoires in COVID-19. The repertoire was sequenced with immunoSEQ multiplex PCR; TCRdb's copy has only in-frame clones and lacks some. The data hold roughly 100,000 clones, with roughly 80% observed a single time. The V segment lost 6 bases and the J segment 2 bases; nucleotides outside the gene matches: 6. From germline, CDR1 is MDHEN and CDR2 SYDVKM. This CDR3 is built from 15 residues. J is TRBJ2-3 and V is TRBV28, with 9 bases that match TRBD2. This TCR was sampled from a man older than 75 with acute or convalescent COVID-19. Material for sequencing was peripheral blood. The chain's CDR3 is CASSQGLANTDTQYF. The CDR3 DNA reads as TGTGCCAGCAGCCAAGGACTAGCGAACACAGATACGCAGTATTTT.